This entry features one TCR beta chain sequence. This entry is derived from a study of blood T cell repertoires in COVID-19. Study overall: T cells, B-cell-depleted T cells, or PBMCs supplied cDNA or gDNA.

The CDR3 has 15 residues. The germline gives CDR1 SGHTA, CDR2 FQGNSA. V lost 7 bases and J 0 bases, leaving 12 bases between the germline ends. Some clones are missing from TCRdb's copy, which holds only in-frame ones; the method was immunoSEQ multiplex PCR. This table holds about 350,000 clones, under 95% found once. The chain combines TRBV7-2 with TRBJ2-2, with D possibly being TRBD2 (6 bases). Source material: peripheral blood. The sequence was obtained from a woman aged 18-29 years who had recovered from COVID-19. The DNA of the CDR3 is TGTGCCAGCACCCTGGTAGCGGCGAACACCGGGGAGCTGTTTTTT. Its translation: CASTLVAANTGELFF. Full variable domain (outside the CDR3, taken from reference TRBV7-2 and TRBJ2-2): GAGVSQSPSNKVTEKGKDVELRCDPISGHTALYWYRQSLGQGLEFLIYFQGNSAPDKSGLPSDRFSAERTGGSVSTLTIQRTQQEDSAVYLCASTLVAANTGELFFGEGSRLTVL.